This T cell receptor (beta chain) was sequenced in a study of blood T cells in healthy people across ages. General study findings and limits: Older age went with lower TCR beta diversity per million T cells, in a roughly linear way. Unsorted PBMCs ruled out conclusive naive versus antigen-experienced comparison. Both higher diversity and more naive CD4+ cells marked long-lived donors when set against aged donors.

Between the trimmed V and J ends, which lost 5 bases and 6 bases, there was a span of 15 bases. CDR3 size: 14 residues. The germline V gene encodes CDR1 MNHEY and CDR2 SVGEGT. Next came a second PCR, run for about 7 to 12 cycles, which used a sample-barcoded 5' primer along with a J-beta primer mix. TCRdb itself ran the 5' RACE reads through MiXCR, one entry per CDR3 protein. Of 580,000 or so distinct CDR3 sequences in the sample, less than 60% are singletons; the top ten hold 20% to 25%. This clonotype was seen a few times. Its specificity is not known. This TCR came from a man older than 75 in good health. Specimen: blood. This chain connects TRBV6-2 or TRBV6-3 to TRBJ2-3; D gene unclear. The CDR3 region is CASSLPDGADTQYF. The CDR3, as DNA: TGTGCCAGCAGTCTCCCCGACGGCGCTGATACGCAGTATTTT.